The 9 T cell receptor beta chains below were found in one sample sequenced in a study of cytotoxic CD8 clonotypes in ibrutinib-treated CLL. Clones were read by immunoSEQ multiplex PCR, and TCRdb kept only the in-frame ones, dropping some. The sample lists approximately 160,000 clones, about 88% seen once, with 3% to 3.5% in the top ten. Sequencing used PBMCs, obtained at disease progression, from a patient treated with ibrutinib. These receptors all come from a human donor with chronic lymphocytic leukemia.

This sequence joins TRBV27 and TRBJ1-2, with TRBD1 matching 10 bases. The CDR3 has 19 amino acids. The J segment lost 3 bases and the V segment lost 5 bases, leaving 18 bases of the junction unmatched. The germline CDR1 and CDR2 sequences are MNHEY and SMNVEV (reference sequence). CDR3 nucleotide sequence: TGTGCCAGCAGTCCACAGGGGACCCTCGGGACAGGGGCCGACTATGGCTACACCTTC. It yields the protein CASSPQGTLGTGADYGYTF.

This clone occurred once. The rearrangement joins TRBV2 to TRBJ1-5; the D gene is possibly TRBD1 (6 bases). CDR3 length: 13 amino acids. The germline V gene has CDR1 SNHLY and CDR2 FYNNEI. V dropped 8 bases and J dropped 3 bases, with 11 bases sitting between them. The CDR3: CASGTGINQPQHF. The CDR3 DNA reads TGTGCCAGCGGAACAGGGATCAATCAGCCCCAGCATTTT.

A remark on this clone: The DNA is omitted, as the CDR3 cannot be located on it reliably, and the CDR3 follows TCRdb's listing. The J gene is TRBJ2-3, the V gene TRBV21-1; TRBD2 reflects the table's D call only, with no check against the DNA. TRBV21-1 is labeled a pseudogene. Inclusive of both ends, the CDR3 amounts to 16 amino acids. The CDR3 spells CASNKWGSGSTDTQYF.

The count of this clone is one. V gene TRBV19 combines with J gene TRBJ1-4, with 8 bases aligning to TRBD1. Unmatched junction bases numbered 3, after V lost 3 bases and J lost 6 bases. The CDR3 consists of 14 residues. CDR1 and CDR2 (germline): LNHDA, SQIVND (reference sequence). CDR3: CASSIPTGDEKLFF. As DNA, the CDR3 is TGTGCCAGTAGTATTCCGACAGGGGATGAAAAACTGTTTTTT.

V usage is TRBV12-5 and J usage is TRBJ2-7; 12 bases map to TRBD2. The V segment lost 1 base and the J segment 5 bases; nucleotides outside the gene matches: 3. Germline CDR1 and CDR2: LGHNT and FRNRAP. The CDR3 runs to 15 residues. CDR3 region: CASGLGTSGMNEQYF. The DNA of the CDR3 is TGTGCTAGTGGTTTGGGGACTAGCGGGATGAACGAGCAGTACTTC.

V is TRBV27 and J is TRBJ1-1, with D possibly being TRBD1 (5 bases). This CDR3 region has 15 residues. Trimming pared 3 bases from V and 4 bases from J, leaving 15 bases between. Germline CDR1 and CDR2: MNHEY and SMNVEV (reference sequence). The CDR3 DNA reads TGTGCCAGCAGTTTCGTGGGGGGACTGGGCACTGAAGCTTTCTTT. Translating it yields CASSFVGGLGTEAFF.

The V call is TRBV19, the J call TRBJ1-1; 7 bases are a match to TRBD1. The germline CDR1 and CDR2 sequences are LNHDA and SQIVND (reference sequence). V was pared by 10 bases and J by 10 bases, with 9 bases of the junction left unmatched. The CDR3 has 11 amino acids. CDR3 loop: CATVDRRRAFF. DNA of the CDR3: TGTGCCACAGTGGACAGGCGGAGAGCTTTCTTT.

V usage is TRBV5-1 and J usage is TRBJ2-5; 7 bases map to TRBD2. Germline CDR1 SGHRS, CDR2 YFSETQ. The CDR3 runs 13 residues. V trimming: 1 base; J trimming: 4 bases; junction bases outside the gene matches: 1. The CDR3, as DNA: TGCGCCAGCAGCTTGTCGGGAGGAGAGACCCAGTACTTC. Encoded protein: CASSLSGGETQYF.

This clone occurred a few times. V usage is TRBV29-1 and J usage is TRBJ1-1; D gene ambiguous. Deletions cut 7 bases from V and 12 bases from J, with 15 bases between. The CDR3 consists of 10 residues. CDR1 is SQVTM and CDR2 is ANQGSEA in the germline V gene. The CDR3 nucleotides read TGCAGCGGTGCTGGGTTGACGTCTTTCTTT. The encoded protein is CSGAGLTSFF.